A selection of T cell receptor beta chains follows, all from one sample in a study of T cell changes during pregnancy in multiple sclerosis. Assay: immunoSEQ multiplex PCR; the TCRdb copy retains only in-frame clones and omits some. The data contain roughly 65,000 clones, approximately 89% of them seen just once; the ten biggest clones take up roughly 1.5%. The source material was peripheral blood, sampled in the third trimester of pregnancy. Receptors originate from a female donor in good health, enrolled as a control in a pregnancy study. The CDR3 runs from the conserved cysteine through the conserved F or W. D genes are given only for firm matches. Where a row states a size, it is once, few, many or the class of an expanded clone; other rows omit it.

>TRBD1|TRBJ2-7|TRBV11-2|NA
TGTGCCAGCAGCTTAGGGTCAGGGGGTGAGCAGTACTTC
CASSLGSGGEQYF
>TRBD1|TRBJ1-2|TRBV5-8|NA
TGTGCCAGCAGCTTACAGGGGGAAATAAACTATGGCTACACCTTC
CASSLQGEINYGYTF
>TRBD1|TRBJ2-7|TRBV10-3|NA
TGTGCCATCAGTGAGTCTGGACAGGGTTTTAACGAGCAGTACTTC
CAISESGQGFNEQYF
>NA|TRBJ1-2|TRBV19|NA
TGTGCCAGTAGTATAACGGGGGTTAGCTATGGCTACACCTTC
CASSITGVSYGYTF
>TRBD1|TRBJ1-6|TRBV7-9|NA
TGTGCCAGCAGCTTAAGGGGACAGCCTAATTCACCCCTCCACTTT
CASSLRGQPNSPLHF
>TRBD2|TRBJ2-7|TRBV7-8|NA
TGTGCCAGCAGCTTCGGACTAGCGTTCCTCTACGAGCAGTACTTC
CASSFGLAFLYEQYF
>NA|TRBJ2-7|TRBV19|NA
TGTGCCAGTAGTCGAGGAGGCAGGAGCTCCTACGAGCAGTACTTC
CASSRGGRSSYEQYF
>NA|TRBJ1-2|TRBV28|NA
TGTGCCAGCAGCCGACGACAGTCCTATGGCTACACCTTC
CASSRRQSYGYTF
>NA|TRBJ1-1|TRBV7-3|NA
TGTGCCAGCAGCTTAAGCCCCACAGTTGAAGCTTTCTTT
CASSLSPTVEAFF
>NA|TRBJ2-7|TRBV10-2|NA
TGCGCCAGCACGTCCGGCTACGAGCAGTACTTC
CASTSGYEQYF
>NA|TRBJ1-2|TRBV28|NA
TGTGCCAGCAGATCCGGGGTTGAGGGCTACACCTTC
CASRSGVEGYTF
>NA|TRBJ1-5|TRBV5-8|once
TGTGCCAGCAGCTTGGGGACAAACGGAGAGCCCCAGCATTTT
CASSLGTNGEPQHF
>NA|TRBJ1-2|TRBV29-1|once
TGCAGCGTTGTCGCGGGGACTACTAACTATGGCTACACCTTC
CSVVAGTTNYGYTF
>NA|TRBJ1-6|TRBV6-6|once
TGTGCCAGCTCTCTTCTTAGTATAAATTCACCCCTCCACTTT
CASSLLSINSPLHF